This TCR beta chain appears in the sequencing data of a study of shared clonotypes between healthy human individuals. Background on the study: CD4 naive and CD4 memory each took three plates per donor, while CD8 naive took two and CD8 memory one.

Generated by immunoSEQ multiplex PCR, the TCRdb table keeps only in-frame clones and is missing some. The sample has approximately 840,000 clones, roughly 96% seen once. Positively selected for CCR7, the CD45RO-negative cells used as naive CD8 cells excluded terminally differentiated effector memory CD45RA+ cells. There were only Caucasian adults among the donors, and all lived in Nashville, Tennessee. This TCR was recovered from a man aged 25 to 45 in good health. Sequenced material: naive CD8+ T cells sorted from blood.

Written as DNA, the CDR3 is TGTGCCACCGGAGTTACAGATACGCAGTATTTT. This encodes CATGVTDTQYF. The V gene is TRBV6-6, the J gene TRBJ2-3; D call uncertain. The CDR3 extends over 11 amino acids. With 10 bases removed from V and 3 bases from J, the gap between germline ends came to 8 bases. Germline V lookup: CDR1 MNHNY, CDR2 SVGAGI (reference sequence).